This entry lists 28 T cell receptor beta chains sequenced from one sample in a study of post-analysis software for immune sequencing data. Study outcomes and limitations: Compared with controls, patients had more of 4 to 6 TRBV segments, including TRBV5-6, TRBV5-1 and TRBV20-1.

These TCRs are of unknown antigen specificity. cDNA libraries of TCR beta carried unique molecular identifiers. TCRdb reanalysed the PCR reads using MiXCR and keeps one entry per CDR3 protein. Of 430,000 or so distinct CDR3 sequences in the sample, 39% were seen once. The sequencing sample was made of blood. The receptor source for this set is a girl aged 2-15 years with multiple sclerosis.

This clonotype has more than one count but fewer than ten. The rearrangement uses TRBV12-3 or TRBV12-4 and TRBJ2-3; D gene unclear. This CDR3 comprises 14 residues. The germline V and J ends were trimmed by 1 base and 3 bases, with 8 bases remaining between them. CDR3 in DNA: TGTGCCAGCAGTTTAGTTTCGGCTACAGATACGCAGTATTTT. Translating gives CASSLVSATDTQYF.

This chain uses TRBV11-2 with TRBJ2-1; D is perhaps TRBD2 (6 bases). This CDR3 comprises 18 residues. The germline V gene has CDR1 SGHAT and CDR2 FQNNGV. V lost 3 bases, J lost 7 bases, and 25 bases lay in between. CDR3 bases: TGTGCCAGCAGCTTTACCTTAGCGGAGTATGTCACGTTGAATGAGCAGTTCTTC. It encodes CASSFTLAEYVTLNEQFF.

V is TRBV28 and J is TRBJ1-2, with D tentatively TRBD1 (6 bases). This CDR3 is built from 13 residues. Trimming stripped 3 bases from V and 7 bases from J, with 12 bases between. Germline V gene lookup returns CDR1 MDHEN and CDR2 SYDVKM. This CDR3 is CASSLGWGLGYTF. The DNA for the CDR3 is TGTGCCAGCAGTTTGGGGTGGGGGCTTGGCTACACCTTC.

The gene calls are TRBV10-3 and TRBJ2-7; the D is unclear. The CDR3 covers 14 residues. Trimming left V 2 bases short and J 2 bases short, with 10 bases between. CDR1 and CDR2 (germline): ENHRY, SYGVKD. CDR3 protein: CAISEDTYPYEQYF. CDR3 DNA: TGTGCCATCAGTGAGGATACTTACCCCTACGAGCAGTACTTC.

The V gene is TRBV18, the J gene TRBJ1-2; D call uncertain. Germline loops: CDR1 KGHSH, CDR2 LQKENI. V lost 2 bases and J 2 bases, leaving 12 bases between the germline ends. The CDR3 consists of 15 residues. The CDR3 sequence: CASSPWAGSNYGYTF. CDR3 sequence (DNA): TGTGCCAGCTCACCATGGGCAGGATCGAACTATGGCTACACCTTC. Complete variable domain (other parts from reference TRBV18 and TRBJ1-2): NAGVMQNPRHLVRRRGQEARLRCSPMKGHSHVYWYRQLPEEGLKFMVYLQKENIIDESGMPKERFSAEFPKEGPSILRIQQVVRGDSAAYFCASSPWAGSNYGYTFGSGTRLTVV.

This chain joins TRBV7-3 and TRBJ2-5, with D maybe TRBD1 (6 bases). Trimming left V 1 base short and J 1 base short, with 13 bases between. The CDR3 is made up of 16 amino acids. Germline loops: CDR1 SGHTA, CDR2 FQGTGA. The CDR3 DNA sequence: TGTGCCAGCAGCTTAAATCCAGGGGCGGGCCAAGAGACCCAGTACTTC. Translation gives CASSLNPGAGQETQYF. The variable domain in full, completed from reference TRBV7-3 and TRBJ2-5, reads GAGVSQTPSNKVTEKGKYVELRCDPISGHTALYWYRQSLGQGPEFLIYFQGTGAADDSGLPNDRFFAVRPEGSVSTLKIQRTERGDSAVYLCASSLNPGAGQETQYFGPGTRLLVL.

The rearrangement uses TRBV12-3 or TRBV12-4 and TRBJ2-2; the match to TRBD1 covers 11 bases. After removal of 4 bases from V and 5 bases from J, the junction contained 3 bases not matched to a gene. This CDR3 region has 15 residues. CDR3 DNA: TGTGCCAGCAGTTGGGGGACAGGGGGAACCGGGGAGCTGTTTTTT. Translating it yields CASSWGTGGTGELFF.

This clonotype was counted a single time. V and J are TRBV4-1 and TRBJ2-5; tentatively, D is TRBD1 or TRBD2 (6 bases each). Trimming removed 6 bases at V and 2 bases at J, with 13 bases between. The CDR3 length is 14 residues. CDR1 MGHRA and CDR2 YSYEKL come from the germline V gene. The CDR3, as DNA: TGCGCCAGCAGTAAAGGGGGGCTACAAGAGACCCAGTACTTC. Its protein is CASSKGGLQETQYF.

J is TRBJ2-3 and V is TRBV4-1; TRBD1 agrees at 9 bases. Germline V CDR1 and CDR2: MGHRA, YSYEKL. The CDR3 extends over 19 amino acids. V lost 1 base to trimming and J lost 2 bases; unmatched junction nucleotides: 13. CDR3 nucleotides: TGCGCCAGCAGCCAAGGACCTGCGGAGGGGACAGGGTTCACAGATACGCAGTATTTT. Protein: CASSQGPAEGTGFTDTQYF.

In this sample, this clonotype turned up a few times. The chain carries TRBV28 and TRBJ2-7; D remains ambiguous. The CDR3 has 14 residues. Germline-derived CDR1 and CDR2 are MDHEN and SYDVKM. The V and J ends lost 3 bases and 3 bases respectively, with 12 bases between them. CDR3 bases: TGTGCCAGCAGTTTTATCAACAGCCACTACGAGCAGTACTTC. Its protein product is CASSFINSHYEQYF.

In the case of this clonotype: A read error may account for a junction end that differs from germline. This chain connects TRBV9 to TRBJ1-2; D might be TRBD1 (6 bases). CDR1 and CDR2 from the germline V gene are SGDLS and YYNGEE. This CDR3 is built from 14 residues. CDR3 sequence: CAGSSGTPNYGYTF. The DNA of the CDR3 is TGTGCCGGCAGCTCGGGGACACCAAACTATGGCTACACCTTC.

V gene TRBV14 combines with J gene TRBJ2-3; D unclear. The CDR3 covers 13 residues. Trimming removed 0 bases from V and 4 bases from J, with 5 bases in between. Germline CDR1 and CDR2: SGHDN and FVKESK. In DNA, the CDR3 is TGTGCCAGCAGCCAAGATCATCCAGATACGCAGTATTTT. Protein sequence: CASSQDHPDTQYF.

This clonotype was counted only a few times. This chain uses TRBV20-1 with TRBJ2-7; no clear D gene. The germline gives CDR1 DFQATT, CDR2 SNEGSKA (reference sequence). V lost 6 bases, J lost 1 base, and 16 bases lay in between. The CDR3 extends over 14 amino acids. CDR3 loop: CSAPYYAPSYEQYF. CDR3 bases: TGCAGTGCCCCATACTACGCTCCTTCCTACGAGCAGTACTTC.

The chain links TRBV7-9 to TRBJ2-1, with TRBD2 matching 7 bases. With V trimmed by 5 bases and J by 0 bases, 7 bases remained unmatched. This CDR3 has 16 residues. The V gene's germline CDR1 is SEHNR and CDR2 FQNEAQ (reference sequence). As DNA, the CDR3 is TGTGCCAGCAGCCCTAGCGGTGGCGGCTCCTACAATGAGCAGTTCTTC. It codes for CASSPSGGGSYNEQFF.

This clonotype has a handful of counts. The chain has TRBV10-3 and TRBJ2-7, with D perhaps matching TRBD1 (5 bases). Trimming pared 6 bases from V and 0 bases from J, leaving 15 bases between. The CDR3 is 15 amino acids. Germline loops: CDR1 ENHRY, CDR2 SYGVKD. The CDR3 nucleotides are TGTGCCATCAGCCGCTCCCAGGGTAGCTCCTACGAGCAGTACTTC. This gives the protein CAISRSQGSSYEQYF.

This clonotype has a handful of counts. In DNA form, the CDR3 reads TGTGCCAGCAGCGTAGGAGGGCTCAGTGAAAAACTGTTTTTT. Translating gives CASSVGGLSEKLFF. V and J are TRBV9 and TRBJ1-4; D unresolved. The CDR3 has 14 amino acids. Germline assignment: CDR1 SGDLS and CDR2 YYNGEE. The V and J ends lost 0 bases and 7 bases respectively, with 10 bases between them.

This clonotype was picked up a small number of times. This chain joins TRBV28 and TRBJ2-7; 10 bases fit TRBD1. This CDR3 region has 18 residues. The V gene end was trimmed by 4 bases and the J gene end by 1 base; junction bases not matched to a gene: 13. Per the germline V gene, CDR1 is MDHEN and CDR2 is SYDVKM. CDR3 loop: CASSSWLHRDRGSYEQYF. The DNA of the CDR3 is TGTGCCAGCAGTTCCTGGCTACATCGGGACAGGGGTTCCTACGAGCAGTACTTC.

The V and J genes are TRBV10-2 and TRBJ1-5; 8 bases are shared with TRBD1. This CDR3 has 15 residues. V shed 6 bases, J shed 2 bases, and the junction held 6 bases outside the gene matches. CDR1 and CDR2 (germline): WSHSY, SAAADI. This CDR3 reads CASSKQGVGNQPQHF. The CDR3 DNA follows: TGCGCCAGCAGCAAACAGGGGGTCGGCAATCAGCCCCAGCATTTT.

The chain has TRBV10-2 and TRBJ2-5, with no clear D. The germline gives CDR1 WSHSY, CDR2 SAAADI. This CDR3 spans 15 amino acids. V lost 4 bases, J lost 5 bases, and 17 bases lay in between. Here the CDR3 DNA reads TGCGCCAGCAGTGGTATGTTAAGGCGGCGGGAGACCCAGTACTTC. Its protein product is CASSGMLRRRETQYF.

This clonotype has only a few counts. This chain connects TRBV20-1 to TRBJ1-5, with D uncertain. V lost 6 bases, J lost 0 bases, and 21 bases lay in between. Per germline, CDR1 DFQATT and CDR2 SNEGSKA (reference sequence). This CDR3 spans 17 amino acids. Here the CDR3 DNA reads TGCAGTGCGCCCAGAAACCACATCCCTTATAGCAATCAGCCCCAGCATTTT. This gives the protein CSAPRNHIPYSNQPQHF.

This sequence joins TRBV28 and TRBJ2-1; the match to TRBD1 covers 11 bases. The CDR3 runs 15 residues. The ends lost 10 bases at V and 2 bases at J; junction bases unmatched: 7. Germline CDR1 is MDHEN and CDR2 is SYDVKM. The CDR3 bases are TGTGCCACCGACGGACAGGGGGCAACCTACAATGAGCAGTTCTTC. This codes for CATDGQGATYNEQFF.

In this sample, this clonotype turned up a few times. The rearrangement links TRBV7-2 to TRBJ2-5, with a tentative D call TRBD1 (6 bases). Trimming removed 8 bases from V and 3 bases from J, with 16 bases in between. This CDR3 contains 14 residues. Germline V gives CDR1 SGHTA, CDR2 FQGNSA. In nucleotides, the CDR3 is TGTGCCAGCTCCCGGGCAGGGGTTAAAGAGACCCAGTACTTC. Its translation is CASSRAGVKETQYF.

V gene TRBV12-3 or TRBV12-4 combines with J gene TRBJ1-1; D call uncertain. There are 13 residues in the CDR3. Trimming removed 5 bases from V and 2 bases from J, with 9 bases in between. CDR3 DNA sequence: TGTGCCAGCAGTGGGCCCCCAAACACTGAAGCTTTCTTT. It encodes CASSGPPNTEAFF.

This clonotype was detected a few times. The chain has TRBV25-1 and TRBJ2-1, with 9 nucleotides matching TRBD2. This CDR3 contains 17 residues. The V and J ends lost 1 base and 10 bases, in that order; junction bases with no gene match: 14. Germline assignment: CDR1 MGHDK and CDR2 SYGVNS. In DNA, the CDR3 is TGTGCCAGCAGTGAATTTGTCGTCGCGGGAGGGCCCTGGGAGCAGTTCTTC. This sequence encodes CASSEFVVAGGPWEQFF.

CDR3 sequence: CASSVLGNYNEQFF. CDR3 nucleotide sequence: TGTGCCAGCAGCGTACTAGGAAACTACAATGAGCAGTTCTTC. V is TRBV9 and J is TRBJ2-1; D gene ambiguous. Germline V gene sequence: CDR1 SGDLS, CDR2 YYNGEE. V lost 1 base, J lost 3 bases, and 8 bases lay in between. The CDR3 consists of 14 residues. The full variable domain, completed using reference TRBV9 and TRBJ2-1, is DSGVTQTPKHLITATGQRVTLRCSPRSGDLSVYWYQQSLDQGLQFLIQYYNGEERAKGNILERFSAQQFPDLHSELNLSSLELGDSALYFCASSVLGNYNEQFFGPGTRLTVL.

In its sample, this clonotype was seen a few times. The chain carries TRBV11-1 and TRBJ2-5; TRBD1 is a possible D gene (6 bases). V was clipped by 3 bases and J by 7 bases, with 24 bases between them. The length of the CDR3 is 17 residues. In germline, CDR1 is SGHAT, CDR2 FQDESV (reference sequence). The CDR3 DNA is TGTGCCAGCAGCTTTCCCCCTGGAGCAGGGGTCGTGGTGACCCAGTACTTC. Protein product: CASSFPPGAGVVVTQYF.

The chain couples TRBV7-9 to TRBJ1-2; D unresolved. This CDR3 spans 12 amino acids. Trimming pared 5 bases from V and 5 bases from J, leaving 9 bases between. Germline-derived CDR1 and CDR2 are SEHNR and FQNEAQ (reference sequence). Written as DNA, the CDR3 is TGTGCCAGCAGCACGGTCCGATATGGCTACACCTTC. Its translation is CASSTVRYGYTF.

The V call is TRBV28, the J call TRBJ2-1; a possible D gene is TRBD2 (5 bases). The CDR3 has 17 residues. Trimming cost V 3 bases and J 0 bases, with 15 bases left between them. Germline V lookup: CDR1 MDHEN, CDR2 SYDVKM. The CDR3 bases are TGTGCCAGCAGTTTTATCGCTAGCAGGAGCTCCTACAATGAGCAGTTCTTC. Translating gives CASSFIASRSSYNEQFF.